A selection of T cell receptor beta chains follows, all from one sample in a study of blood T cell repertoires in COVID-19. Clones were sequenced by immunoSEQ multiplex PCR, and TCRdb holds only the in-frame ones, with some missing. The sample holds 95,000 to 120,000 clones, 85% seen once. Sequencing used peripheral blood. Receptors were obtained from a human donor in a cohort sampled during active COVID-19. CDR3s include the opening cysteine and the closing phenylalanine or tryptophan. A D gene is named only where the DNA matches it firmly. Rows give clone size only sometimes, using once, few, many, or a class for an expanded clone.

clone size	D gene	J gene	V gene	CDR3 protein	CDR3 DNA
.	TRBD1	TRBJ1-6	TRBV5-6	CASSYRTGLGPLHF	TGTGCCAGCAGCTACCGGACAGGGCTCGGGCCCCTCCACTTT
once	.	TRBJ1-4	TRBV3-1/TRBV3-2	CASSPRVENEKLFF	TGTGCCAGCAGCCCCAGGGTTGAGAATGAAAAACTGTTTTTT
.	TRBD2	TRBJ2-1	TRBV5-1	CASSVSSGGNNEQFF	TGCGCCAGCAGCGTTTCTAGCGGGGGAAACAATGAGCAGTTCTTC
.	.	TRBJ2-2	TRBV18	CASSPGTQITGELFF	TGTGCCAGCTCACCAGGGACTCAAATCACCGGGGAGCTGTTTTTT
.	TRBD2	TRBJ2-1	TRBV6-1	CASSARLAGLYNEQFF	TGTGCCAGCAGTGCCCGACTAGCGGGTCTATACAATGAGCAGTTCTTC
.	.	TRBJ1-1	TRBV6-2/TRBV6-3	CASSYGTMMNTEAFF	TGTGCCAGCAGTTACGGGACAATGATGAACACTGAAGCTTTCTTT
.	TRBD2	TRBJ2-3	TRBV7-6	CASSLSSGVTDTQYF	TGTGCCAGCAGCTTATCTAGCGGGGTCACAGATACGCAGTATTTT
.	.	TRBJ1-1	TRBV27	CASSLFRVNTEAFF	TGTGCCAGCAGTTTATTTCGGGTGAACACTGAAGCTTTCTTT
.	.	TRBJ1-5	TRBV19	CASSIGHNQPQHF	TGTGCCAGTAGTATAGGGCACAATCAGCCCCAGCATTTT
.	TRBD2	TRBJ2-1	TRBV20-1	CSASPWTSGGTEQFF	TGCAGTGCTAGTCCATGGACTAGCGGGGGGACCGAGCAGTTCTTC
.	.	TRBJ1-5	TRBV28	CASTTGQPQHF	TGTGCCAGCACCACGGGACAGCCCCAGCATTTT
.	.	TRBJ2-1	TRBV6-6	CASSYSVAVEQFF	TGTGCCAGCAGTTACTCCGTAGCGGTCGAGCAGTTCTTC
once	TRBD2	TRBJ2-1	TRBV4-3	CASSQDRGGNEQFF	TGCGCCAGCAGCCAAGACCGGGGGGGGAATGAGCAGTTCTTC
.	.	TRBJ1-1	TRBV9	CASSVRGGSNGAFF	TGTGCCAGCAGCGTAAGGGGAGGTAGTAATGGAGCTTTCTTT
.	TRBD1	TRBJ1-5	TRBV7-2	CASSNQGASNQPQHF	TGTGCCAGCAGCAACCAGGGGGCCTCCAATCAGCCCCAGCATTTT
.	.	TRBJ2-3	TRBV6-2/TRBV6-3	CASSYSNPRSDTQYF	TGTGCCAGCAGTTACTCGAATCCCAGATCCGATACGCAGTATTTT
once	.	TRBJ2-4	TRBV2	CASAVVGWGVQYF	TGTGCCAGTGCGGTGGTAGGCTGGGGGGTTCAGTACTTC
.	.	TRBJ2-7	TRBV12-2	CASRWWVTGDEAYEQYF	TGTGCAAGTCGCTGGTGGGTCACAGGGGATGAGGCCTACGAGCAGTACTTC
.	.	TRBJ2-7	TRBV19	CASSTQGGPSYEQYF	TGTGCCAGTAGTACGCAAGGGGGTCCCTCCTACGAGCAGTACTTC
.	TRBD2	TRBJ2-1	TRBV7-3	CASSQSGGTYNEQFF	TGTGCCAGCAGCCAAAGCGGGGGGACCTACAATGAGCAGTTCTTC